The source of this T cell receptor (beta chain) is a study of cytomegalovirus exposure and HLA in healthy donors. Study overall: Within an early data release were about 80 million unique TCRs drawn from HLA-typed donors. Study-level findings and limits: Reported performance of the classifier showed diagnosis of cytomegalovirus status with high specificity and sensitivity. Across donors, presence/absence analyses took sequencing depth to be roughly uniform.

Note on this clone: The antigen remains unidentified.

Researchers ran the PCR with 60 Vbeta and 13 Jbeta primers. TCRdb keeps only in-frame clones here, not all; method: immunoSEQ multiplex PCR. Seen here are a few hundred thousand clones, less than 85% observed once, and the top ten hold 0.2% to 0.25%. Trimming pared 0 bases from V and 7 bases from J, leaving 13 bases between. CDR1 and CDR2 from the germline V gene are SGHRS and YFSETQ. This CDR3 region has 15 residues. Sequenced: PBMCs. The receptor's source is a girl aged 2-9 years in good health and CMV-seronegative. V is TRBV5-1 and J is TRBJ2-2; D unresolved. CDR3 sequence reads: CASSLEPSRNGELFF. In nucleotides, the CDR3 is TGCGCCAGCAGCTTGGAGCCTAGTCGTAACGGGGAGCTGTTTTTT.